The subject of this entry is one TCR beta chain. This entry is derived from a study of human T cells and chemical hapten exposure. Germline lookup yields CDR1 ENHRY and CDR2 SYGVKD. The CDR3 loop spans 14 amino acids. V gave up 6 bases and J gave up 3 bases, with 13 bases separating them. Documented time point: patch test 2, 6 weeks after DPC sensitization. As to treatment: therapeutic diphenylcyclopropenone sensitization with weekly scalp DPC. Via MiXCR, TCRdb re-called the RACE reads, giving one row per CDR3 protein. Among about 84,000 distinct CDR3 sequences listed, about 9.4% were seen once. This receptor was taken from a woman aged 50 to 60 with alopecia areata. Some clones in this sample may be carry-over from other donors' samples. The rearrangement joins TRBV10-3 to TRBJ2-3; D is perhaps TRBD1 (8 bases). The sequences come from whole blood, collected in connection with sensitization to the hapten diphenylcyclopropenone (DPC). The CDR3 here is CAIRQGGETDTQYF. The DNA of the CDR3 is TGTGCCATCAGACAGGGGGGGGAGACAGATACGCAGTATTTT.